This TCR beta chain was recovered during a study of cytomegalovirus exposure and HLA in healthy donors. About the study: Drawn from HLA-typed donors, 80 million to 95 million unique TCRs were held in an early data release.

The PCR employed 60 Vbeta primers together with 13 Jbeta primers. As originally analysed: A follow-up analysis tallied about 88 million unique TCR beta chains, approximately 10 million shared. TCRdb's table, derived via immunoSEQ multiplex PCR, lists solely in-frame clones and lacks some. The V and J calls and clone size come from that table; D and trimming were worked out from the DNA. The table includes 140,000 or so clones, around 59% detected once. Study findings and constraints: A later analysis revealed that TCR association rates differed between HLA loci, peaking at DRB1 and bottoming out at HLA-C. Most TCR sequences were rare, but some public TCRs occurred in many donors.

A few counts support this clone. Its antigen remains unidentified. The clonotype originates from a male donor in good health and CMV-seronegative. The specimen was PBMCs.

CDR3 bases: TGTGCCAGCAGTGAAAATGGAGGAACAGATACGCAGTATTTT. Encoded protein: CASSENGGTDTQYF. The chain carries TRBV6-1 and TRBJ2-3, with D maybe TRBD2 (5 bases). CDR1 and CDR2 from the germline V gene are MNHNS and SASEGT. CDR3 length equals 14 residues. The ends were cut back, 2 bases at V and 3 bases at J, with 9 bases in the middle.